The subject of this entry is one T cell receptor beta chain. The data derive from a study of control samples from healthy donors and cancer patients. The CDR3 is 11 amino acids. The germline V and J ends were trimmed by 6 bases and 11 bases, with 11 bases remaining between them. Germline V CDR1 and CDR2: MNHEY, SVGAGI. Produced via immunoSEQ multiplex PCR; TCRdb's table is partial and in-frame only. The sample lists roughly 200,000 clones, around 94% occurring once. The sequencing input was blood. This chain links TRBV6-5 with TRBJ1-5; D ambiguous. The receptor's source is a man in his fifties in good health. The CDR3 DNA sequence: TGTGCCAGCAGCCTAGGTTATACCCAGCATTTT. Protein: CASSLGYTQHF.